These T cell receptor beta chains were read from a single sample in a study of T cell repertoires in cytomegalovirus infection. MiXCR, applied by TCRdb to the reads, yields one record per CDR3 protein. This table holds over 200,000 distinct CDR3 sequences, roughly 15% found once. The sample taken for sequencing was PBMCs. The receptors derive from a human donor in good health (CMV status not recorded). Some clones in this sample may be carry-over from other donors' samples. The CDR3 runs from the conserved cysteine through the conserved F or W. The D gene is left open where the match is weak. The listing skips clone size in some rows; elsewhere it reads once, few, many or a size class.

size: few; D: TRBD1; J: TRBJ2-1; V: TRBV4-1; DNA: TGCACCAGCAGCCAAGGTCAGGGGGCTACTTCGTACAATGAGCAGTTCTTC; CDR3: CTSSQGQGATSYNEQFF
size: many; D: NA; J: TRBJ1-1; V: TRBV12-3/TRBV12-4; DNA: TGTGCCAGCAGTAAGGGGTTTAGGGACACTGAAGCTTTCTTT; CDR3: CASSKGFRDTEAFF
size: NA; D: TRBD1; J: TRBJ1-4; V: TRBV20-1; DNA: TGCAGTGCTAGGGCCCGCGACAGGGATGAAAAACTGTTTTTT; CDR3: CSARARDRDEKLFF
size: NA; D: NA; J: TRBJ2-1; V: TRBV29-1; DNA: TGCAGCGTTGAAGAAAGTTACCGGGCAGGGAAGGAGCAGTTCTTC; CDR3: CSVEESYRAGKEQFF
size: many; D: NA; J: TRBJ1-5; V: TRBV7-2; DNA: TGTGCCAGCAGCTTAGAGGCAGCGTATAGCAATCAGCCCCAGCATTTT; CDR3: CASSLEAAYSNQPQHF
size: many; D: TRBD2; J: TRBJ2-2; V: TRBV7-2; DNA: TGTGCCAGCAGCTGGCGACTAGCGCGGAACACCGGGGAGCTGTTTTTT; CDR3: CASSWRLARNTGELFF
size: few; D: NA; J: TRBJ2-3; V: TRBV12-5; DNA: TGTGCTAGTGGTCCCCCGGATATGGGTACGCAGTATTTT; CDR3: CASGPPDMGTQYF
size: many; D: NA; J: TRBJ1-6; V: TRBV11-3; DNA: TGTGCCAGCAGCACCGGTGTGGACTCACCCCTCCACTTT; CDR3: CASSTGVDSPLHF
size: NA; D: TRBD2; J: TRBJ2-5; V: TRBV4-2; DNA: TGTGCCAGCAGCCGGCCAGGCGGGGGCCAAGAGACCCAGTACTTC; CDR3: CASSRPGGGQETQYF
size: many; D: NA; J: TRBJ2-7; V: TRBV7-2; DNA: TGTGCCAGCAGCTTAGTAGGAACCTACGAGCAGTACTTC; CDR3: CASSLVGTYEQYF
size: many; D: TRBD1; J: TRBJ2-5; V: TRBV7-2; DNA: TGTGCCAGCAGCACAGTACAGGGGCAAGAGACCCAGTACTTC; CDR3: CASSTVQGQETQYF
size: NA; D: TRBD2; J: TRBJ2-5; V: TRBV4-3; DNA: TGCGCCAGCAGCCATTTGGGGACTAGCGGAGGAAGTGAGACCCAGTACTTC; CDR3: CASSHLGTSGGSETQYF
size: NA; D: NA; J: TRBJ2-1; V: TRBV7-9; DNA: TGTGCCAGCAGCTTTTGGGATAGCTCCTACAATGAGCAGTTCTTC; CDR3: CASSFWDSSYNEQFF
size: NA; D: TRBD1; J: TRBJ2-7; V: TRBV2; DNA: TGTGCCAGCAGTGGACAGGGGGCTGGCGAGCAGTACTTC; CDR3: CASSGQGAGEQYF
size: many; D: NA; J: TRBJ1-1; V: TRBV7-9; DNA: TGTGCCAGCAGCGTCGACAGCATGAACACTGAAGCTTTCTTT; CDR3: CASSVDSMNTEAFF
size: NA; D: TRBD1; J: TRBJ1-5; V: TRBV4-1; DNA: TGTGCCAGCAGCCTTCTCGTCCCGGGACAGGGGGCAAGTCAGCCCCAGCATTTT; CDR3: CASSLLVPGQGASQPQHF
size: many; D: NA; J: TRBJ1-1; V: TRBV5-4; DNA: TGTGCCAGCAGCCGCCAGGGGAGGACTGAAGCTTTCTTT; CDR3: CASSRQGRTEAFF
size: few; D: NA; J: TRBJ2-1; V: TRBV28; DNA: TGTGCCAGTACAACAGCGTCCTACAATGAGCAGTTCTTC; CDR3: CASTTASYNEQFF
size: NA; D: NA; J: TRBJ2-3; V: TRBV6-2/TRBV6-3; DNA: TGTGCCAGCACGGGGTGGGAGCTCTCGGATACGCAGTATTTT; CDR3: CASTGWELSDTQYF
size: few; D: TRBD2; J: TRBJ2-3; V: TRBV6-5; DNA: TGTGCCAGGCCCGGGGGGACCACAGATACGCAGTATTTT; CDR3: CARPGGTTDTQYF
size: few; D: NA; J: TRBJ1-1; V: TRBV6-6; DNA: TGTGCCAGCAGTTACCGGGAATGGGACACTGAAGCTTTCTTT; CDR3: CASSYREWDTEAFF
size: few; D: NA; J: TRBJ1-1; V: TRBV4-2; DNA: TGTGCCAGCAGCGGGACATCGACTGAAGCTTTCTTT; CDR3: CASSGTSTEAFF
size: NA; D: NA; J: TRBJ2-1; V: TRBV20-1; DNA: TGCAGTGCTAGTAAGTCGGTAGATGAGCAGTTCTTC; CDR3: CSASKSVDEQFF
size: many; D: NA; J: TRBJ2-3; V: TRBV2; DNA: TGTGCCAGCAGTGAGGAGGGGGTGGTTACAGATACGCAGTATTTT; CDR3: CASSEEGVVTDTQYF
size: NA; D: NA; J: TRBJ2-7; V: TRBV19; DNA: TGTGCCAGTAGTATCTTGGCTTCCTCGTACGAGCAGTACTTC; CDR3: CASSILASSYEQYF
size: many; D: NA; J: TRBJ1-3; V: TRBV7-6; DNA: TGTGCCAGCAGCCCGCCTAAACAGGGTCCTGGAAACACCATATATTTT; CDR3: CASSPPKQGPGNTIYF
size: few; D: NA; J: TRBJ1-3; V: TRBV6-8; DNA: TGTGCCAGCAGTGGACGGAACTCTGGAAACACCATATATTTT; CDR3: CASSGRNSGNTIYF
size: few; D: NA; J: TRBJ1-1; V: TRBV3-1; DNA: TGTGCCAGCAGCCAAGGGCCCGGGCCCTTAGTGGAAGCTTTCTTT; CDR3: CASSQGPGPLVEAFF
size: few; D: TRBD1; J: TRBJ2-7; V: TRBV15; DNA: TGTGCCACCAGCCCACAGGGGAGCTCCTACGAGCAGTACTTC; CDR3: CATSPQGSSYEQYF
size: once; D: NA; J: TRBJ2-6; V: TRBV20-1; DNA: TGCAGTGCTAGAGGTATCTCTGGGGCCAACGTCCTGACTTTC; CDR3: CSARGISGANVLTF
size: many; D: TRBD2; J: TRBJ2-2; V: TRBV5-4; DNA: TGTGCCAGCAGCTTGTCGACTAGCGGGAGTGGGGAGGAGCTGTTTTTT; CDR3: CASSLSTSGSGEELFF
size: NA; D: NA; J: TRBJ1-5; V: TRBV14; DNA: TGTGCCAACCAGGACACTCAGCCCTATAGCAATCAGCCCCAGCATTTT; CDR3: CANQDTQPYSNQPQHF
size: few; D: TRBD1; J: TRBJ1-4; V: TRBV29-1; DNA: TGCAGCGTCTCCAGGGGGATAAATGAAAAACTGTTTTTT; CDR3: CSVSRGINEKLFF
size: once; D: NA; J: TRBJ1-1; V: TRBV29-1; DNA: TGCAGCGTAGAGGTATCACCGAACACTGAAGCTTTCTTT; CDR3: CSVEVSPNTEAFF
size: many; D: NA; J: TRBJ1-1; V: TRBV20-1; DNA: TGCAGTGCTAGAGGGGGGAGAGGTGAAGCTTTCTTT; CDR3: CSARGGRGEAFF
size: medium-sized; D: NA; J: TRBJ2-2; V: TRBV7-2; DNA: TGTGCCAGCAGCTTAGGTCCGGTTACGAACACCGGGGAGCTGTTTTTT; CDR3: CASSLGPVTNTGELFF
size: many; D: NA; J: TRBJ2-6; V: TRBV12-3/TRBV12-4; DNA: TGTGCCAGCAGTCCGCCGGCTGGTGGGGCCAACGTCCTGACTTTC; CDR3: CASSPPAGGANVLTF
size: many; D: NA; J: TRBJ1-1; V: TRBV7-8; DNA: TGTGCCAGCAGCCCCAACCCTGGACTGTTAACAGGTGAAGCTTTCTTT; CDR3: CASSPNPGLLTGEAFF
size: many; D: NA; J: TRBJ1-1; V: TRBV28; DNA: TGTGCCAGCAGTTTAGTGGAGGCGAACACTGAAGCTTTCTTT; CDR3: CASSLVEANTEAFF
size: many; D: TRBD2; J: TRBJ2-2; V: TRBV7-2; DNA: TGTGCCAGCAGCTCCGGGGCGGGGAGGGCCGGGGAGCTGTTTTTT; CDR3: CASSSGAGRAGELFF
size: NA; D: TRBD2; J: TRBJ2-7; V: TRBV6-2/TRBV6-3; DNA: TGTGCCAGCAGTTACCCACTAGCGGCCGGCTACTACTACGAGCAGTACTTC; CDR3: CASSYPLAAGYYYEQYF
size: NA; D: TRBD1; J: TRBJ2-3; V: TRBV5-5; DNA: TGTGCCAGCAGCTTCGGGACAGCGCGAGGCGCAGATACGCAGTATTTT; CDR3: CASSFGTARGADTQYF
size: NA; D: NA; J: TRBJ1-1; V: TRBV12-3/TRBV12-4; DNA: TGTGCCAGCAGCCCGTCCAGGAGGCTAAACACTGAAGCTTTCTTT; CDR3: CASSPSRRLNTEAFF